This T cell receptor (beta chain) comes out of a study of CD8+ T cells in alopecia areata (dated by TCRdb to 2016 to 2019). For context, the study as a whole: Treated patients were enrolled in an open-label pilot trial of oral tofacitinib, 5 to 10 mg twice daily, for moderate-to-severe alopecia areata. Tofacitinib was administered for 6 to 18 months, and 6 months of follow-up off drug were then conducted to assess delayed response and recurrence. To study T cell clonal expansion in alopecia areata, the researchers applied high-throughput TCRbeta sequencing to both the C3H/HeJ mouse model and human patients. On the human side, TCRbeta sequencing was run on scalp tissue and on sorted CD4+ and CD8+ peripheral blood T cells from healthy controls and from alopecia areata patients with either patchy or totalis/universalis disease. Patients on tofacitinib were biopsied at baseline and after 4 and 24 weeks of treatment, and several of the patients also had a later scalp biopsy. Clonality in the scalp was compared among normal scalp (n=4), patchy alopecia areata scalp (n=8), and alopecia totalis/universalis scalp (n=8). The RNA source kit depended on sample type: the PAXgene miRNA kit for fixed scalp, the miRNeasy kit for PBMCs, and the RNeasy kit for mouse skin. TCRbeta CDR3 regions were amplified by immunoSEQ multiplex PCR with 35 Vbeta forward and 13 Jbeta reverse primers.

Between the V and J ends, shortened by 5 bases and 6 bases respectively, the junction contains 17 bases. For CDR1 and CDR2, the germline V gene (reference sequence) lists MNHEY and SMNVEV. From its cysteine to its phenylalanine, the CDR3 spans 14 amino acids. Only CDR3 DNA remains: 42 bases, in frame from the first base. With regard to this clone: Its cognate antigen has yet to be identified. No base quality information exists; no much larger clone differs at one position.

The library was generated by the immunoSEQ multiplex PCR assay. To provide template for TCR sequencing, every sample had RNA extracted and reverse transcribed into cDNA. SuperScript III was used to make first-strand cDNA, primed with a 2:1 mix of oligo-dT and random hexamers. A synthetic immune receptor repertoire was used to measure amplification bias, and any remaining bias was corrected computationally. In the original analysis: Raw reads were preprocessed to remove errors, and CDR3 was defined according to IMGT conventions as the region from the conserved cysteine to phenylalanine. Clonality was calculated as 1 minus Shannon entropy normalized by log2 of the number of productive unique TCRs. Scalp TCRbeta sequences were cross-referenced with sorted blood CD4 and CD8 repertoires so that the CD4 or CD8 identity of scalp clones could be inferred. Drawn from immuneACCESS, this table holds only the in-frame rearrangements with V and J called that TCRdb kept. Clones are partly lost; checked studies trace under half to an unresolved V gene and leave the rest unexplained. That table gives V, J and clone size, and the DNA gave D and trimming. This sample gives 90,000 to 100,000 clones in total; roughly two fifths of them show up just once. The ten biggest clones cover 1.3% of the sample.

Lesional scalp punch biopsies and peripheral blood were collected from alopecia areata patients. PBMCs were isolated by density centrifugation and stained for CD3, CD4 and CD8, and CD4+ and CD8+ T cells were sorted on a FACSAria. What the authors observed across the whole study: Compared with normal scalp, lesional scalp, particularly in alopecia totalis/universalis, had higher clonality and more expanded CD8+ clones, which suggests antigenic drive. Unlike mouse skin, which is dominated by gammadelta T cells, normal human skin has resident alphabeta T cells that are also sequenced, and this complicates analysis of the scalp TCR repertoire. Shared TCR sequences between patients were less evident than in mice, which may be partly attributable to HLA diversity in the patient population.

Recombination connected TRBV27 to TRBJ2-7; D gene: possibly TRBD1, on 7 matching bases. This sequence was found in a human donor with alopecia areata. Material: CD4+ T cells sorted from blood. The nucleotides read TGTGCCAGCAGTCTACAGGGGAGGCGGAGCGAGCAGTACTTC. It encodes CASSLQGRRSEQYF.